Sequencing of this TCR beta chain was carried out in a study of T-cell memory formation after mild COVID-19. Overall study: TCR clusters mostly belonged to single donors.

Barcoded TCR alpha and TCR beta cDNA libraries with UMIs came from 5'RACE using constant-segment primers. In TCRdb, the 5' RACE reads were re-called with MiXCR into one record per CDR3 protein. Of about 130,000 distinct CDR3 sequences listed, about a sixth were seen once; the top ten hold approximately 15%. CDR1 is LGHNA and CDR2 is YNFKEQ in the germline V gene. The V end was cut by 4 bases, the J end by 3 bases, with 10 bases between. CDR3 size: 14 residues. This TCR came from an adult woman who had mild COVID-19 (a few samples of this study predate the infection). Cell type and time point are not known. The rearrangement joins TRBV4-2 to TRBJ1-5, with a weak D call TRBD1 (5 bases). The material sequenced was PBMCs or a T cell subset sorted from them (not recorded which). The CDR3 region is CASSLGGANQPQHF. The CDR3 bases are TGTGCCAGCAGCCTAGGTGGGGCCAATCAGCCCCAGCATTTT.